This T cell receptor (beta chain) is drawn from a study of blood T cells in healthy people across ages. The study drew donors from healthy Caucasian individuals in Russia aged roughly 6 to 90. Germline V CDR1 and CDR2: SEHNR, FQNEAQ (reference sequence). This CDR3 comprises 17 residues. With 1 base removed from V and 3 bases from J, the gap between germline ends came to 16 bases. A second PCR of 7 to 11 cycles used a sample-barcoded 5' primer and a J-beta primer mix. CDR3-containing paired-end reads numbering at least 2.5 million came from each sample. TCRdb re-called the 5' RACE reads through MiXCR, storing one row per CDR3 protein. Of 1.8 million or so distinct CDR3 sequences detected, 39% appear once; the ten largest clones hold approximately 22%.

The chain combines TRBV7-9 with TRBJ2-1; TRBD2 might be the D (6 bases). The receptor comes from a human donor in good health. Sequencing was performed on blood. The DNA for the CDR3 is TGTGCCAGCAGCTTAGTAGGAGGAGGGAGAGTCTACAATGAGCAGTTCTTC. Translated: CASSLVGGGRVYNEQFF.